These 21 T cell receptor beta chains were sequenced from one sample in a study of CD8 T cells in Susac syndrome. The RNA input was roughly 0.45 to 1 ug, and it was reverse transcribed with random hexamers. TCRdb reprocessed the immunoSEQ multiplex PCR reads via MiXCR and lists one record per CDR3 protein. This sample has about 120,000 distinct CDR3 sequences, with 94% found just once. The sample taken for sequencing was CD4+ T cells from PBMCs. The source of these receptors is a human donor in good health.

This clonotype was detected a few times. The chain is built from TRBV30 and TRBJ2-5; possibly TRBD1 for D (5 bases). Germline lookup yields CDR1 GTSNPN and CDR2 SVGIG (reference sequence). This CDR3 has 14 amino acids. Between the trimmed V and J ends, which lost 0 bases and 11 bases, there was a span of 19 bases. The CDR3 bases are TGTGCCTGGAGTGTATCGGCAGGGCGGCAGGGTCAGTACTTC. Amino acids: CAWSVSAGRQGQYF.

The rearrangement joins TRBV3-1 to TRBJ2-7; D not resolved. The V and J ends lost 5 bases and 6 bases respectively, with 8 bases between them. Germline V gene sequence: CDR1 LGHDT, CDR2 YNNKEL (reference sequence). The CDR3 totals 11 residues. CDR3 nucleotide sequence: TGTGCCAGCAGCTCTAGTGGCGAGCAGTACTTC. It specifies CASSSSGEQYF.

The chain joins TRBV7-2 to TRBJ2-2; 9 bases align to TRBD1. With V trimmed by 4 bases and J by 5 bases, 5 bases remained unmatched. Per germline, CDR1 SGHTA and CDR2 FQGNSA. The CDR3 has 15 amino acids. The CDR3 sequence is CASSSYRGRTGELFF. CDR3 in DNA: TGTGCCAGCAGCTCCTACAGGGGGCGAACCGGGGAGCTGTTTTTT. Based on the CDR3 plus reference TRBV7-2 and TRBJ2-2, the full variable domain is GAGVSQSPSNKVTEKGKDVELRCDPISGHTALYWYRQSLGQGLEFLIYFQGNSAPDKSGLPSDRFSAERTGGSVSTLTIQRTQQEDSAVYLCASSSYRGRTGELFFGEGSRLTVL.

Only one count was recorded for this clonotype. V is TRBV6-1 and J is TRBJ1-2; a weak D match, TRBD1 (6 bases). The CDR3 spans 19 residues. The V gene lost 4 bases and the J gene lost 4 bases, with 28 bases spanning the gap. Per germline, CDR1 MNHNS and CDR2 SASEGT. The CDR3 here is CASSGAPRQVREGRYGYTF. CDR3 DNA: TGTGCCAGCAGTGGGGCCCCCCGACAGGTTAGGGAAGGGCGCTATGGCTACACCTTC.

The gene calls are TRBV20-1 and TRBJ2-7; TRBD1 matches 8 bases. The J segment lost 6 bases and the V segment lost 3 bases, leaving 10 bases of the junction unmatched. The CDR3 has 14 residues. Germline CDR1 is DFQATT and CDR2 is SNEGSKA (reference sequence). CDR3 DNA sequence: TGCAGTGCTAGTTTACCGACAGGGGTGGTCGAGCAGTACTTC. Translating it yields CSASLPTGVVEQYF.

Here the CDR3 reads CASSQAGVQETQYF. The CDR3 coding sequence is TGTGCCAGCAGCCAAGCGGGGGTTCAAGAGACCCAGTACTTC. V usage is TRBV4-2 and J usage is TRBJ2-5; D may be TRBD2 (6 bases). This CDR3 has 14 residues. Germline V lookup: CDR1 LGHNA, CDR2 YNFKEQ. Deletions cut 1 base from V and 2 bases from J, with 8 bases between.

The rearrangement links TRBV30 to TRBJ1-2; unclear D gene. This CDR3 is built from 12 residues. Germline V gives CDR1 GTSNPN, CDR2 SVGIG (reference sequence). Trimming pared 2 bases from V and 0 bases from J, leaving 4 bases between. The CDR3 region is CAWSFANYGYTF. CDR3 nucleotides: TGTGCCTGGAGTTTCGCTAACTATGGCTACACCTTC. Combining the CDR3 with reference TRBV30 and TRBJ1-2 gives the whole variable domain SQTIHQWPATLVQPVGSPLSLECTVEGTSNPNLYWYRQAAGRGLQLLFYSVGIGQISSEVPQNLSASRPQDRQFILSSKKLLLSDSGFYLCAWSFANYGYTFGSGTRLTVV.

The V call is TRBV2, the J call TRBJ2-7, with D maybe TRBD2 (6 bases). This CDR3 is built from 14 residues. The V gene's germline CDR1 is SNHLY and CDR2 FYNNEI. V lost 6 bases, J lost 0 bases, and 12 bases lay in between. The CDR3 sequence: CASSLSSDSYEQYF. The DNA for the CDR3 is TGTGCCAGCAGCCTATCTAGCGACTCCTACGAGCAGTACTTC.

The rearrangement links TRBV5-1 to TRBJ1-2; D gene uncertain. Looked up from germline, CDR1 is SGHRS and CDR2 is YFSETQ. V dropped 2 bases and J dropped 9 bases, with 8 bases sitting between them. The CDR3 is 11 residues long. CDR3 protein: CASSFMSSYTF. The CDR3 DNA reads TGCGCCAGCAGCTTCATGTCGAGCTACACCTTC.

CDR3 nucleotides: TGTGCCAGCAGCGCCGATACAGGGGAGGATAACTATGGCTACACCTTC. The encoded protein is CASSADTGEDNYGYTF. The chain links TRBV9 to TRBJ1-2, with 7 bases lining up with TRBD1. This CDR3 has 16 amino acids. Per the germline V gene, CDR1 is SGDLS and CDR2 is YYNGEE. V dropped 3 bases and J dropped 1; count of bases not matched to a gene: 9. Full variable domain (rest looked up from reference TRBV9 and TRBJ1-2): DSGVTQTPKHLITATGQRVTLRCSPRSGDLSVYWYQQSLDQGLQFLIQYYNGEERAKGNILERFSAQQFPDLHSELNLSSLELGDSALYFCASSADTGEDNYGYTFGSGTRLTVV.

This chain joins TRBV6-5 and TRBJ1-5; 9 bases align to TRBD1. Germline CDR1 is MNHEY and CDR2 is SVGAGI. V dropped 2 bases and J dropped 4; count of bases not matched to a gene: 9. The length of the CDR3 is 17 residues. CDR3: CASSYRPPGQGNQPQHF. The CDR3 DNA follows: TGTGCCAGCAGTTACCGCCCGCCTGGACAGGGGAATCAGCCCCAGCATTTT.

The V gene is TRBV7-8, the J gene TRBJ2-1; 7 positions match TRBD2. The trim removed 5 bases at V and 6 bases at J, leaving 16 bases unmatched. This CDR3 is 17 amino acids long. Germline values: CDR1 SGHVS, CDR2 FQNEAQ. The CDR3 coding sequence is TGTGCCAGCAGCCATACATACAGGCGGGAGCGGAGCAATGAGCAGTTCTTC. Its translation: CASSHTYRRERSNEQFF.

This clonotype was found once. The genes are TRBV3-1 and TRBJ2-3; no clear D gene. Trimming removed 11 bases at V and 8 bases at J, with 14 bases between. Germline assignment: CDR1 LGHDT and CDR2 YNNKEL (reference sequence). There are 11 residues in the CDR3. CDR3 in DNA: TGTGCCGTTAAGTCTGGAGCTACGCAGTATTTT. Translated: CAVKSGATQYF.

The V call is TRBV19, the J call TRBJ1-1; the D is unclear. Germline V gene lookup returns CDR1 LNHDA and CDR2 SQIVND (reference sequence). This CDR3 has 14 amino acids. V was shortened by 1 base and J by 5 bases, with 11 bases between the two germline ends. CDR3 sequence reads: CASSIGQGLTEAFF. The CDR3 nucleotides are TGTGCCAGTAGTATAGGGCAAGGGTTGACTGAAGCTTTCTTT.

The rearrangement uses TRBV27 and TRBJ1-5, with D perhaps TRBD1 (5 bases). Germline CDR1 MNHEY, CDR2 SMNVEV (reference sequence). The CDR3 totals 14 residues. Trimming pared 6 bases from V and 5 bases from J, leaving 14 bases between. The CDR3 DNA reads TGTGCCAGCAGGTCACAGGAGAGAGATCAGCCCCAGCATTTT. Translation: CASRSQERDQPQHF.

The rearrangement uses TRBV5-1 and TRBJ2-1; 8 positions agree with TRBD2. This CDR3 region has 14 residues. Germline loops: CDR1 SGHRS, CDR2 YFSETQ. V gave up 3 bases and J gave up 6 bases; unmatched junction bases: 5. This CDR3 is CASSSVTSANEQFF. The CDR3 bases are TGCGCCAGCAGCTCCGTGACTAGCGCCAATGAGCAGTTCTTC.

This chain's CDR3 is CSAKVLGRNQPQHF. The DNA for the CDR3 is TGCAGTGCTAAGGTATTGGGGAGGAATCAGCCCCAGCATTTT. The chain uses TRBV20-1 and TRBJ1-5, with D unresolved. Trimming removed 4 bases at V and 4 bases at J, with 14 bases between. CDR1 is DFQATT, CDR2 SNEGSKA, per germline (reference sequence). This CDR3 has 14 amino acids.

The rearrangement joins TRBV25-1 to TRBJ2-5, with D maybe TRBD1 (6 bases). CDR1 is MGHDK, CDR2 SYGVNS, per germline. Trimming shortened V by 4 bases and J by 5 bases, and 11 bases separated the two germline ends. The CDR3 runs to 13 residues. The CDR3, as DNA: TGTGCCAGCAGTGCCACAGGGTCCGAGACCCAGTACTTC. Translating gives CASSATGSETQYF.

The CDR3 protein is CASSEAMGGIGNQPQHF. The CDR3 region has the DNA TGTGCCAGCAGTGAAGCGATGGGGGGCATAGGCAATCAGCCCCAGCATTTT. The chain recombines TRBV6-1 with TRBJ1-5; tentatively, D is TRBD1 (6 bases). The V gene lost 0 bases and the J gene lost 2 bases, with 14 bases spanning the gap. Germline values: CDR1 MNHNS, CDR2 SASEGT. The CDR3 totals 17 residues.

This rearrangement joins TRBV6-6 to TRBJ1-2, with a weak D call TRBD1 (5 bases). This CDR3 contains 16 residues. V was cut by 8 bases and J by 1 base, with 20 bases left in between. Germline V gene data show CDR1 as MNHNY and CDR2 as SVGAGI (reference sequence). CDR3 sequence (DNA): TGTGCCAGCGATACGCAGGGAGAAGGGTATAACTATGGCTACACCTTC. This codes for CASDTQGEGYNYGYTF.

DNA of the CDR3: TGTGCCAGCAGCCCAGAGTTACTCCCGACCGGGGAGCTGTTTTTT. Translating it yields CASSPELLPTGELFF. This chain uses TRBV5-5 with TRBJ2-2; D remains ambiguous. Between the trimmed V and J ends, which lost 4 bases and 5 bases, there was a span of 15 bases. The CDR3 runs to 15 residues. The germline CDR1 and CDR2 sequences are SGHKS and YYEKEE (reference sequence). The complete variable domain, with remaining parts taken from reference TRBV5-5 and TRBJ2-2, reads DAGVTQSPTHLIKTRGQQVTLRCSPISGHKSVSWYQQVLGQGPQFIFQYYEKEERGRGNFPDRFSARQFPNYSSELNVNALLLGDSALYLCASSPELLPTGELFFGEGSRLTVL.